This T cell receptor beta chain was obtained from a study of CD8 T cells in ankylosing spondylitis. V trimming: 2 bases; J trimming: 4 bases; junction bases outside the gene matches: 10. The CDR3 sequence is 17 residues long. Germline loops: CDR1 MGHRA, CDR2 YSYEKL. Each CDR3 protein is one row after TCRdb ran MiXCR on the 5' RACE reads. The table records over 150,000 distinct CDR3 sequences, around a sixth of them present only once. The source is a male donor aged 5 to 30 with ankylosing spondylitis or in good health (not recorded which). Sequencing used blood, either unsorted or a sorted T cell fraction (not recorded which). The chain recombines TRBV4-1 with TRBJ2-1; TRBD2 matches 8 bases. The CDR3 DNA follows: TGCGCCAGCAGCCAAATCGCCGGGACTAGTACGTACAATGAGCAGTTCTTC. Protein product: CASSQIAGTSTYNEQFF.